Listed here are 14 T cell receptor beta chains from one sample, sequenced in a study of T cell changes during pregnancy in multiple sclerosis. This table comes from immunoSEQ multiplex PCR, and its TCRdb copy is limited to in-frame clones, with some not included. This sample has 55,000 to 70,000 clones, with under 95% found just once. Material: peripheral blood, obtained in the second trimester of pregnancy. Receptors were obtained from a female donor in good health, enrolled as a control in a pregnancy study.

This sequence joins TRBV6-4 and TRBJ2-1, with D hard to call. Trimming pared 6 bases from V and 5 bases from J, leaving 11 bases between. CDR3 length equals 13 residues. Germline loops: CDR1 MRHNA, CDR2 SNTAGT. The CDR3 nucleotides read TGTGCCAGCAGCACAGAGTCTCACAATGAGCAGTTCTTC. This encodes CASSTESHNEQFF.

The chain couples TRBV29-1 to TRBJ2-1; D perhaps matches TRBD2 (7 bases). Trimming took off 3 bases at V and 4 bases at J, with 13 bases between the two ends. CDR1 is SQVTM, CDR2 ANQGSEA, per germline. The CDR3 length is 14 residues. The CDR3: CSVEERGGYNEQFF. In nucleotides, the CDR3 is TGCAGCGTTGAGGAGAGGGGGGGGTACAATGAGCAGTTCTTC.

This clone was counted once. The chain is built from TRBV9 and TRBJ2-7, with TRBD2 matching over 12 bases. CDR1 and CDR2 (germline): SGDLS, YYNGEE. The V gene end was trimmed by 3 bases and the J gene end by 2 bases; junction bases not matched to a gene: 3. CDR3 length: 15 residues. CDR3 DNA: TGTGCCAGCAGCGGGGGACTAGCGGGCACCTACGAGCAGTACTTC. This sequence encodes CASSGGLAGTYEQYF. Drawing the rest from reference TRBV9 and TRBJ2-7, the complete variable domain is DSGVTQTPKHLITATGQRVTLRCSPRSGDLSVYWYQQSLDQGLQFLIQYYNGEERAKGNILERFSAQQFPDLHSELNLSSLELGDSALYFCASSGGLAGTYEQYFGPGTRLTVT.

This sequence joins TRBV20-1 and TRBJ2-1, with D possibly matching TRBD2 (6 bases). The V gene's germline CDR1 is DFQATT and CDR2 SNEGSKA (reference sequence). Deletions cut 0 bases from V and 10 bases from J, with 7 bases between. This CDR3 region has 11 residues. The CDR3 DNA is TGCAGTGCTAGAGAGGCGGGGGAGCAGTTCTTC. Its protein product is CSAREAGEQFF.

The chain employs TRBV5-1 and TRBJ2-7; 7 nucleotides agree with TRBD1. Germline CDR1 and CDR2: SGHRS and YFSETQ. This CDR3 is 14 amino acids long. V lost 4 bases and J lost 6; bases outside the gene matches: 10. This CDR3 reads CASSTGTEGSEQYF. The CDR3 DNA follows: TGCGCCAGCAGCACCGGGACAGAAGGATCCGAGCAGTACTTC.

V usage is TRBV27 and J usage is TRBJ2-1, with 9 nucleotides matching TRBD2. Germline V gene lookup returns CDR1 MNHEY and CDR2 SMNVEV (reference sequence). The CDR3 has 15 residues. V lost 9 bases and J lost 4; bases outside the gene matches: 10. CDR3 loop: CASKEKRGDYNEQFF. CDR3 coding DNA: TGTGCCAGTAAAGAAAAGCGGGGGGATTACAATGAGCAGTTCTTC.

The J gene is TRBJ1-1, the V gene TRBV5-6; D possibly corresponds to TRBD1 (5 bases). Per germline, CDR1 SGHDT and CDR2 YYEEEE. V dropped 0 bases and J dropped 1 base, with 10 bases sitting between them. The CDR3 consists of 15 residues. Here the CDR3 DNA reads TGTGCCAGCAGCTTGGGGGCGCAGGGGAACACTGAAGCTTTCTTT. The encoded protein is CASSLGAQGNTEAFF.

The chain couples TRBV18 to TRBJ2-3, with D perhaps TRBD2 (6 bases). The germline V and J ends were trimmed by 6 bases and 4 bases, with 11 bases remaining between them. The length of the CDR3 is 13 residues. Germline assignment: CDR1 KGHSH and CDR2 LQKENI. The CDR3 DNA sequence: TGTGCCAGCTCCAGGGACTTGCCAGATACGCAGTATTTT. Translated: CASSRDLPDTQYF.

The chain is built from TRBV7-9 and TRBJ1-1; 11 bases match TRBD1. This CDR3 spans 18 amino acids. V was pared by 0 bases and J by 4 bases, with 10 bases of the junction left unmatched. Germline CDR1 and CDR2: SEHNR and FQNEAQ (reference sequence). The CDR3 sequence: CASSLARGGTGGGTEAFF. The CDR3 DNA sequence: TGTGCCAGCAGCTTAGCGCGTGGAGGGACAGGGGGAGGCACTGAAGCTTTCTTT.

The chain joins TRBV5-6 to TRBJ2-6; 12 positions agree with TRBD1. Germline CDR1 reads SGHDT; CDR2 reads YYEEEE. V shed 7 bases and J 4 bases; nucleotides not matched to a gene: 9. The CDR3 loop spans 17 amino acids. In nucleotides, the CDR3 is TGTGCCAGCGGGCCGGGACAGGGGGCAGGAGGGGCCAACGTCCTGACTTTC. The encoded protein is CASGPGQGAGGANVLTF.

This chain joins TRBV7-9 and TRBJ1-2; no definite D call. The V gene lost 1 base and the J gene lost 0 bases, with 12 bases spanning the gap. This CDR3 comprises 16 residues. Germline lookup yields CDR1 SEHNR and CDR2 FQNEAQ (reference sequence). The CDR3 region has the DNA TGTGCCAGCAGCTTAGGCGTGGTCGGTCCTAACTATGGCTACACCTTC. Translated: CASSLGVVGPNYGYTF.

The V and J genes are TRBV5-1 and TRBJ1-1, with 7 bases matching TRBD1. Looked up from germline, CDR1 is SGHRS and CDR2 is YFSETQ. The length of the CDR3 is 13 residues. The junction had 4 bases not matched to a gene; V was cut back by 5 bases and J by 3 bases. The CDR3 DNA follows: TGCGCCAGCAGATATACAGGGGACACTGAAGCTTTCTTT. Protein: CASRYTGDTEAFF.

CDR3 loop: CASSPRGTARGQPQHF. CDR3 in DNA: TGTGCCAGTAGTCCCCGGGGGACAGCCCGGGGTCAGCCCCAGCATTTT. The chain has TRBV19 and TRBJ1-5, with TRBD1 matching 7 bases. CDR1 is LNHDA, CDR2 SQIVND, per germline (reference sequence). The CDR3 spans 16 residues. With 5 bases clipped from V and 6 bases from J, the junction kept 13 bases outside the gene matches.

This chain joins TRBV2 and TRBJ1-5, with 12 positions matching TRBD1. Trimming at V came to 6 bases and at J to 6 bases, leaving 0 bases not matched to a gene. CDR3 length equals 13 residues. CDR1 is SNHLY and CDR2 is FYNNEI in the germline V gene. This CDR3 is CASRGQGAQPQHF. CDR3 bases: TGTGCCAGCAGGGGACAGGGGGCTCAGCCCCAGCATTTT. The whole variable domain, filled in from reference TRBV2 and TRBJ1-5, reads EPEVTQTPSHQVTQMGQEVILRCVPISNHLYFYWYRQILGQKVEFLVSFYNNEISEKSEIFDDQFSVERPDGSNFTLKIRSTKLEDSAMYFCASRGQGAQPQHFGDGTRLSIL.